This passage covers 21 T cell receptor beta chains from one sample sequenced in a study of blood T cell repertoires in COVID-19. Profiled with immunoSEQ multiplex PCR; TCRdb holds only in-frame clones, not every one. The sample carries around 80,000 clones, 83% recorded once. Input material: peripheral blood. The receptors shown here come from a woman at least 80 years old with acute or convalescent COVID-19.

The CDR3 reads CASSILLAGGRSYNEQFF. The CDR3 nucleotides read TGTGCCAGTAGTATTCTGCTAGCGGGAGGGCGTTCCTACAATGAGCAGTTCTTC. This chain links TRBV19 with TRBJ2-1; 12 nucleotides line up with TRBD2. In germline, CDR1 is LNHDA, CDR2 SQIVND (reference sequence). Trimming cost V 3 bases and J 1 base; bases outside gene matches: 7. The CDR3 extends over 18 amino acids.

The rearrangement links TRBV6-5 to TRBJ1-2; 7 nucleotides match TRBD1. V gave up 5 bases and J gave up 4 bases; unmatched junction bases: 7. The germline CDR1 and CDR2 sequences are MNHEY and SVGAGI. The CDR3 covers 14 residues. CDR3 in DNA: TGTGCCAGCAGTACCCATGAGGGGGCCTATGGCTACACCTTC. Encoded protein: CASSTHEGAYGYTF.

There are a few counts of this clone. DNA for the CDR3: TGCAGCGCTTTAAAGGGACTAGCGGGAGCCGAGTACGAGCAGTACTTC. Amino acids: CSALKGLAGAEYEQYF. The V call is TRBV29-1, the J call TRBJ2-7; 14 bases align to TRBD2. Germline loops: CDR1 SQVTM, CDR2 ANQGSEA. The CDR3 length is 16 residues. Trimming cost V 7 bases and J 4 bases; bases outside gene matches: 12.

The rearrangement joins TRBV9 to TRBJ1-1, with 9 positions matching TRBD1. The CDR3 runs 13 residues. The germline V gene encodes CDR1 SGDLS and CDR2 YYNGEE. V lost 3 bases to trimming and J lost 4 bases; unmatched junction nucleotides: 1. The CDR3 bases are TGTGCCAGCAGCGCGGACAGGGGCACTGAAGCTTTCTTT. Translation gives CASSADRGTEAFF.

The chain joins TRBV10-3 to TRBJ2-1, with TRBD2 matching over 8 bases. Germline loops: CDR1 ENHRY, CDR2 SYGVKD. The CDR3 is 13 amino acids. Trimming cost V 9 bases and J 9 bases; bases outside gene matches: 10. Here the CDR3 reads CAIGLSGISEQFF. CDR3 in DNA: TGTGCCATAGGCCTTAGCGGGATAAGTGAGCAGTTCTTC.

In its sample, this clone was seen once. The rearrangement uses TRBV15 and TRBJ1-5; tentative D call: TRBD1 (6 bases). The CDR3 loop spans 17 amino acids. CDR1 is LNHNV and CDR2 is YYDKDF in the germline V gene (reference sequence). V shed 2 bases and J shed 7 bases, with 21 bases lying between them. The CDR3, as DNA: TGTGCCACCAGCAGATCTTTGACCCAATACAGGGCCCAGCCCCAGCATTTT. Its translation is CATSRSLTQYRAQPQHF.

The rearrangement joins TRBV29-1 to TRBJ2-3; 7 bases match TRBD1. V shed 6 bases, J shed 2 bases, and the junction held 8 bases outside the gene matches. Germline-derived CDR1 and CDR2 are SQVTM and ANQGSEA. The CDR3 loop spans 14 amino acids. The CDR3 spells CSVGRDSNTDTQYF. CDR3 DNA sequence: TGCAGCGTGGGCCGGGACAGCAACACAGATACGCAGTATTTT.

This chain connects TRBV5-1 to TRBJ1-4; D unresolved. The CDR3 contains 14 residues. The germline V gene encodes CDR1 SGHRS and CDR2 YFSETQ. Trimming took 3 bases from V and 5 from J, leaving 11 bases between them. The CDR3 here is CASSSGQPNEKLFF. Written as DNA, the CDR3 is TGCGCCAGCAGCTCTGGGCAGCCGAATGAAAAACTGTTTTTT.

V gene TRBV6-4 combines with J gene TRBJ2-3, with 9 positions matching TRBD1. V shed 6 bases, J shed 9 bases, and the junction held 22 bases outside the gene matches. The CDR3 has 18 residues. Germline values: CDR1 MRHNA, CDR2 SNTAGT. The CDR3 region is CASSTTSFGTGNSPTQYF. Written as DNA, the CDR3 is TGTGCCAGCAGCACAACCTCTTTTGGGACAGGGAATTCGCCGACGCAGTATTTT.

The CDR3 nucleotides are TGCGCCAGCAGTCAATCGTTCGGGGACAGGGAACTCTACGAGCAGTACTTC. This gives the protein CASSQSFGDRELYEQYF. This rearrangement joins TRBV23-1 to TRBJ2-7; 9 nucleotides line up with TRBD1. TRBV23-1 qualifies as an ORF whose function is uncertain. The CDR3 totals 17 residues. The ends lost 0 bases at V and 3 bases at J; junction bases unmatched: 9.

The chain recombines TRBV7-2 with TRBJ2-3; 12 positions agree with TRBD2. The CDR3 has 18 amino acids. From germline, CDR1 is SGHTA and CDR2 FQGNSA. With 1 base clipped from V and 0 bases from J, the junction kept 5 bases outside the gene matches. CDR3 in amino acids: CASSLGLAGGYSTDTQYF. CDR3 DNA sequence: TGTGCCAGCAGCTTAGGTCTAGCGGGAGGGTATAGCACAGATACGCAGTATTTT.

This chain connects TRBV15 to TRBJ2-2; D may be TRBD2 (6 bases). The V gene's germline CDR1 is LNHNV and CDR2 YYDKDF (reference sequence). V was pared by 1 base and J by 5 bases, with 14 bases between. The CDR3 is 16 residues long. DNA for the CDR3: TGTGCCACCAGCAGAGGGGGAGCCGGGGGAACCGGGGAGCTGTTTTTT. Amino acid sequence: CATSRGGAGGTGELFF.

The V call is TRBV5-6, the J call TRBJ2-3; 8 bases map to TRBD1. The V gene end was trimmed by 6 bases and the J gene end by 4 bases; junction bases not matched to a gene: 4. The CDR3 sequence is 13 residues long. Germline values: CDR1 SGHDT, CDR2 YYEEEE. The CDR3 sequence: CASIEQGADTQYF. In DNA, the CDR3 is TGTGCCAGCATCGAACAGGGGGCAGATACGCAGTATTTT.

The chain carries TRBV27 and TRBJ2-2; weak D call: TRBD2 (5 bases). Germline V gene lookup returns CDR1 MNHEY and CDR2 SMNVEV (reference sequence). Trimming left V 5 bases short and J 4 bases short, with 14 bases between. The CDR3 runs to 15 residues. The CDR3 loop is CASSPMIASTGELFF. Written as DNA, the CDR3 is TGTGCCAGCAGTCCCATGATAGCGAGCACCGGGGAGCTGTTTTTT.

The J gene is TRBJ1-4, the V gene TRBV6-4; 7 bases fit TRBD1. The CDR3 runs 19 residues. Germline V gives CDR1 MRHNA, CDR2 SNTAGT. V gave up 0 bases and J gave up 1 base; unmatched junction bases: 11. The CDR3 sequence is CASSDSNGQGERTNEKLFF. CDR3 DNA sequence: TGTGCCAGCAGTGACTCGAACGGGCAGGGGGAACGAACTAATGAAAAACTGTTTTTT.

The CDR3 bases are TGTGCCAGCAGCACGGGACAGGGGTCTTACAATGAGCAGTTCTTC. It encodes CASSTGQGSYNEQFF. The V gene is TRBV11-2, the J gene TRBJ2-1; TRBD1 matches 10 bases. The CDR3 spans 15 residues. Germline trimming cut 5 bases from V and 4 bases from J; bases unmatched to any gene: 5. Germline-derived CDR1 and CDR2 are SGHAT and FQNNGV.

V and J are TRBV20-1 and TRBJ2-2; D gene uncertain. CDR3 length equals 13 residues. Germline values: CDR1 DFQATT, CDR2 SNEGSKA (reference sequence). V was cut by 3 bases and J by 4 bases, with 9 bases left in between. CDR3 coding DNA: TGCAGTGCTAGTAATGCGTCCACCGGGGAGCTGTTTTTT. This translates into CSASNASTGELFF.

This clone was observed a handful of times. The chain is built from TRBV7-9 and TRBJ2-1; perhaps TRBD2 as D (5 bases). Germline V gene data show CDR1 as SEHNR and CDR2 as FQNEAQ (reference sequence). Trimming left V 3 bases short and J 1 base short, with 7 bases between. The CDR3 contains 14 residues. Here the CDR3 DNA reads TGTGCCAGCAGCTTCCGGGAATCCTACAATGAGCAGTTCTTC. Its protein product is CASSFRESYNEQFF. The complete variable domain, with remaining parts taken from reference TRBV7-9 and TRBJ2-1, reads DTGVSQNPRHKITKRGQNVTFRCDPISEHNRLYWYRQTLGQGPEFLTYFQNEAQLEKSRLLSDRFSAERPKGSFSTLEIQRTEQGDSAMYLCASSFRESYNEQFFGPGTRLTVL.

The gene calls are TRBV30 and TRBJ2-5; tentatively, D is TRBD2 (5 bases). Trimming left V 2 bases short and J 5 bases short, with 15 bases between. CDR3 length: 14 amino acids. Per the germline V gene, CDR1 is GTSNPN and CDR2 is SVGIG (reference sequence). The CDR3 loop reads CAWSPVLAGETQYF. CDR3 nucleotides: TGTGCCTGGAGTCCTGTCCTGGCGGGTGAGACCCAGTACTTC.

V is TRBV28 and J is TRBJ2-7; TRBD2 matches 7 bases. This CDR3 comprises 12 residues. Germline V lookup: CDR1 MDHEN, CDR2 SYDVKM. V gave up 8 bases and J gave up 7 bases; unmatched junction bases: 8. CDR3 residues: CASEGLGEEQYF. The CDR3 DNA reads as TGTGCCAGCGAAGGACTAGGGGAGGAGCAGTACTTC.

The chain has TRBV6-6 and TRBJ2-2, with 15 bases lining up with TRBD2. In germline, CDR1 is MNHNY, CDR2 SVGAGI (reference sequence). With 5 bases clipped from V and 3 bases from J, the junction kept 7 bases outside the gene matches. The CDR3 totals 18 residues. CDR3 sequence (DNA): TGTGCCAGCAGTCCGGTCGGACTAGCGGGAGGGGACACCGGGGAGCTGTTTTTT. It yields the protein CASSPVGLAGGDTGELFF.